What follows are 21 T cell receptor beta chains derived from one specimen sequenced in a study of T cell responses to AZD1222 COVID-19 vaccine. Sequencing was performed with immunoSEQ multiplex PCR; in TCRdb, only in-frame clones are kept and a portion is missing. The sample yields 120,000 or so clones, more than 80% seen once. Source: peripheral blood, taken 28 days after the second dose of the MenACWY control vaccine. These receptors all stem from an adult who received the MenACWY meningococcal vaccine as a control.

The chain employs TRBV9 and TRBJ2-1, with 8 positions matching TRBD2. The CDR3 runs 15 residues. The germline CDR1 and CDR2 sequences are SGDLS and YYNGEE. J gave up 2 bases and V 4 bases, and 5 bases lay outside the gene matches. This CDR3 reads CASSPRGGTYNEQFF. The CDR3 nucleotides read TGTGCCAGCAGCCCCCGGGGGGGTACCTACAATGAGCAGTTCTTC. The whole variable domain, remainder taken from reference TRBV9 and TRBJ2-1, is DSGVTQTPKHLITATGQRVTLRCSPRSGDLSVYWYQQSLDQGLQFLIQYYNGEERAKGNILERFSAQQFPDLHSELNLSSLELGDSALYFCASSPRGGTYNEQFFGPGTRLTVL.

This rearrangement joins TRBV6-6 to TRBJ2-7, with a weak D call TRBD1 (5 bases). V lost 6 bases to trimming and J lost 5 bases, with 8 bases between them. Germline lookup yields CDR1 MNHNY and CDR2 SVGAGI (reference sequence). This CDR3 has 11 amino acids. The CDR3 is CASRAGNEQYF. For the CDR3, the DNA is TGTGCCAGCAGGGCAGGGAACGAGCAGTACTTC.

This rearrangement joins TRBV27 to TRBJ2-3, with 11 nucleotides matching TRBD2. After removal of 3 bases from V and 4 bases from J, the junction contained 3 bases not matched to a gene. The CDR3 consists of 15 residues. Germline V gives CDR1 MNHEY, CDR2 SMNVEV (reference sequence). The CDR3: CASSFLAGGSDTQYF. CDR3 bases: TGTGCCAGCAGTTTCTTAGCGGGAGGGTCAGATACGCAGTATTTT.

The chain links TRBV7-7 to TRBJ2-1, with D possibly being TRBD1 (6 bases). Germline V lookup: CDR1 SSHAT, CDR2 FNYEAQ (reference sequence). The CDR3 is made up of 15 amino acids. Trimming left V 5 bases short and J 1 base short, with 12 bases between. The CDR3 loop is CASSEGTPSYNEQFF. CDR3 DNA: TGTGCCAGCAGCGAAGGGACACCTTCCTACAATGAGCAGTTCTTC.

The chain joins TRBV29-1 to TRBJ2-3, with 7 bases matching TRBD2. V was pared by 3 bases and J by 3 bases, with 6 bases of the junction left unmatched. Germline V gene sequence: CDR1 SQVTM, CDR2 ANQGSEA. This CDR3 spans 14 amino acids. The CDR3 here is CSVDYGRVTDTQYF. DNA of the CDR3: TGCAGCGTTGATTATGGGAGGGTTACAGATACGCAGTATTTT.

This chain links TRBV3-1 (or the pseudogene TRBV3-2) with TRBJ2-2; D is perhaps TRBD2 (6 bases). This CDR3 is built from 12 residues. The ends were cut back, 8 bases at V and 3 bases at J, with 7 bases in the middle. Germline CDR1 LGHDT, CDR2 YNNKEL (reference sequence). DNA for the CDR3: TGTGCCAGCGGAGGGGACACCGGGGAGCTGTTTTTT. Encoded protein: CASGGDTGELFF.

This chain uses TRBV4-3 with TRBJ2-2; the D gene could be TRBD1 or TRBD2 (5 bases each). Germline V gene data show CDR1 as LGHNA and CDR2 as YSLEER. Trimming removed 4 bases from V and 4 bases from J, with 16 bases in between. The CDR3 loop spans 16 amino acids. CDR3 nucleotide sequence: TGCGCCAGCAGCCTTCGAACGTCGGGGCCCACCGGGGAGCTGTTTTTT. Translation gives CASSLRTSGPTGELFF.

CDR3 sequence: CASGTGKIYNEQFF. The CDR3 DNA reads as TGTGCCAGCGGGACAGGGAAAATCTACAATGAGCAGTTCTTC. The chain carries TRBV19 and TRBJ2-1; TRBD1 agrees at 9 bases. V shed 9 bases, J shed 3 bases, and the junction held 6 bases outside the gene matches. Per germline, CDR1 LNHDA and CDR2 SQIVND (reference sequence). The CDR3 spans 14 residues.

J is TRBJ2-7 and V is TRBV13; D is possibly TRBD1 or TRBD2 (6 bases each). Between the trimmed V and J ends, which lost 1 base and 3 bases, there was a span of 10 bases. Looked up from germline, CDR1 is PRHDT and CDR2 is FYEKMQ (reference sequence). This CDR3 is built from 14 residues. This chain's CDR3 is CASSLVGGSYEQYF. Here the CDR3 DNA reads TGTGCCAGCAGCTTAGTAGGGGGGAGCTACGAGCAGTACTTC.

The gene calls are TRBV18 and TRBJ2-1; 8 bases are a match to TRBD1. The CDR3 extends over 15 amino acids. Trimming at V came to 3 bases and at J to 6 bases, leaving 7 bases not matched to a gene. CDR1 is KGHSH and CDR2 is LQKENI in the germline V gene. CDR3 coding DNA: TGTGCCAGCTCACCTAGGACAGGGCTATCCAATGAGCAGTTCTTC. This gives the protein CASSPRTGLSNEQFF.

This chain links TRBV29-1 with TRBJ2-5; no clear D gene. Looked up from germline, CDR1 is SQVTM and CDR2 is ANQGSEA. V was shortened by 5 bases and J by 5 bases, with 9 bases between the two germline ends. The CDR3 totals 11 residues. CDR3: CSVWVRETQYF. For the CDR3, the DNA is TGCAGCGTTTGGGTTCGGGAGACCCAGTACTTC.

The chain carries TRBV28 and TRBJ2-5; TRBD1 is a possible D gene (5 bases). With 6 bases removed from V and 4 bases from J, the gap between germline ends came to 12 bases. Germline assignment: CDR1 MDHEN and CDR2 SYDVKM. The CDR3 sequence is 13 residues long. The CDR3 here is CASSDRGLETQYF. Written as DNA, the CDR3 is TGTGCCAGCAGCGACAGAGGCCTAGAGACCCAGTACTTC.

The chain employs TRBV19 and TRBJ2-4, with 7 bases matching TRBD2. The CDR3 runs 13 residues. Trimming at V came to 5 bases and at J to 8 bases, leaving 6 bases not matched to a gene. From germline, CDR1 is LNHDA and CDR2 SQIVND (reference sequence). The CDR3 coding sequence is TGTGCCAGTAGTTGGAGGGGAGGGGACATTCAGTACTTC. Amino acid sequence: CASSWRGGDIQYF.

This clone was found once. CDR3 sequence: CASSYWGTSTDTQYF. CDR3 in DNA: TGTGCCAGCAGTTACTGGGGGACTAGCACAGATACGCAGTATTTT. The chain couples TRBV6-5 to TRBJ2-3; maybe TRBD2 (6 bases). The CDR3 consists of 15 residues. Germline CDR1 reads MNHEY; CDR2 reads SVGAGI. The V end lost 1 base, the J end lost 0 bases, and 8 bases lay between the germline ends.

The chain links TRBV5-4 to TRBJ1-1; TRBD1 matches 7 bases. CDR3 length equals 15 residues. V lost 0 bases, J lost 2 bases, and 4 bases stayed unmatched. Germline-derived CDR1 and CDR2 are SGHNT and YYREEE (reference sequence). The CDR3 here is CASSLGDSGNTEAFF. CDR3 coding DNA: TGTGCCAGCAGCTTGGGGGACAGCGGTAACACTGAAGCTTTCTTT.

This sequence joins TRBV7-8 and TRBJ1-3; D gene uncertain. CDR3 length equals 16 residues. Per germline, CDR1 SGHVS and CDR2 FQNEAQ. Between the trimmed V and J ends, which lost 5 bases and 0 bases, there was a span of 14 bases. The chain's CDR3 is CASSNRPGSSGNTIYF. CDR3 in DNA: TGTGCCAGCAGCAACCGGCCGGGTTCCTCTGGAAACACCATATATTTT.

This chain uses TRBV5-6 with TRBJ2-3, with D tentatively TRBD2 (7 bases). Germline-derived CDR1 and CDR2 are SGHDT and YYEEEE. Trimming stripped 0 bases from V and 2 bases from J, with 13 bases between. This CDR3 has 16 amino acids. The chain's CDR3 is CASSLGAGGLTDTQYF. The CDR3 bases are TGTGCCAGCAGCTTGGGGGCCGGGGGGCTCACAGATACGCAGTATTTT.

The chain couples TRBV28 to TRBJ2-7; possibly TRBD2 for D (5 bases). Germline CDR1 reads MDHEN; CDR2 reads SYDVKM. The CDR3 sequence is 16 residues long. V gave up 2 bases and J gave up 2 bases, with 16 bases separating them. CDR3 coding DNA: TGTGCCAGCAGTTTAGGTAGTGCGGGTTTTACCTACGAGCAGTACGTC. It translates to CASSLGSAGFTYEQYV.

The chain joins TRBV2 to TRBJ1-4, with TRBD1 matching 7 bases. Germline CDR1 reads SNHLY; CDR2 reads FYNNEI. The CDR3 totals 18 residues. Unmatched junction bases numbered 10, after V lost 3 bases and J lost 0 bases. CDR3 in DNA: TGTGCCAGCAGTGATCCCAGGACAGGAGATGCAACTAATGAAAAACTGTTTTTT. Translated, it gives CASSDPRTGDATNEKLFF.

This clone is a singleton in its sample. The chain combines TRBV19 with TRBJ1-1; possible D gene TRBD1, 5 bases. V was clipped by 4 bases and J by 4 bases, with 10 bases between them. There are 13 residues in the CDR3. In germline, CDR1 is LNHDA, CDR2 SQIVND (reference sequence). The CDR3 reads CASSRLGPTEAFF. Written as DNA, the CDR3 is TGTGCCAGTAGTAGGTTGGGACCCACTGAAGCTTTCTTT.

J is TRBJ2-7 and V is TRBV9; D is unresolved. CDR3 size: 13 residues. Germline lookup yields CDR1 SGDLS and CDR2 YYNGEE. Trimming took off 0 bases at V and 5 bases at J, with 9 bases between the two ends. This CDR3 reads CASSVGSSNEQYF. The CDR3 DNA reads as TGTGCCAGCAGCGTAGGGTCCAGCAACGAGCAGTACTTC.